The 20 T cell receptor beta chains below were found in one sample sequenced in a study of blood T cell repertoires in COVID-19 (dated by TCRdb to about 2020). Library generation was performed with the immunoSEQ multiplex PCR assay. Held by TCRdb, this immuneACCESS table contains in-frame sequences only and omits some clones. Under half of the omission traces to an unresolved V gene where checked; the cause of the rest is unknown. The table for this sample lists a few hundred thousand clones; about 90% of them were counted only once. The top ten hold 10% of the sample. Source material: peripheral blood. The source is a woman between 70 and 85 years old with COVID-19, enrolled during active disease.

A single count supports this clone. V gene TRBV29-1 combines with J gene TRBJ1-2, with TRBD1 matching 8 bases. Germline V gene sequence: CDR1 SQVTM, CDR2 ANQGSEA. There are 14 residues in the CDR3. The V segment lost 0 bases and the J segment 4 bases; nucleotides outside the gene matches: 4. CDR3 DNA sequence: TGCAGCGTTGAAGATGACAGGGGTGTCTATGGCTACACCTTC. Its translation is CSVEDDRGVYGYTF. The entire variable domain, with the rest obtained from reference TRBV29-1 and TRBJ1-2, is as follows: SAVISQKPSRDICQRGTSLTIQCQVDSQVTMMFWYRQQPGQSLTLIATANQGSEATYESGFVIDKFPISRPNLTFSTLTVSNMSPEDSSIYLCSVEDDRGVYGYTFGSGTRLTVV.

The chain has TRBV23-1 and TRBJ1-5, with 7 nucleotides matching TRBD1. TRBV23-1 is noted as an ORF with a role that remains uncertain. The V and J ends lost 0 bases and 2 bases, in that order; junction bases with no gene match: 4. This CDR3 has 16 residues. The CDR3, as DNA: TGCGCCAGCAGTCAATCGGCGGGACAGCGCAATCAGCCCCAGCATTTT. Translation: CASSQSAGQRNQPQHF.

CDR3 protein: CASRGDRPQETQYF. CDR3 coding DNA: TGTGCCAGCAGGGGGGACAGGCCCCAAGAGACCCAGTACTTC. The chain combines TRBV6-5 with TRBJ2-5; 8 bases fit TRBD1. Trimming took 6 bases from V and 1 from J; bases not matched to a gene: 4. CDR3 size: 14 residues. Per germline, CDR1 MNHEY and CDR2 SVGAGI.

The chain is built from TRBV30 and TRBJ1-2, with D tentatively TRBD1 (5 bases). V gave up 2 bases and J gave up 1 base, with 14 bases separating them. Looked up from germline, CDR1 is GTSNPN and CDR2 is SVGIG (reference sequence). The CDR3 has 15 residues. DNA of the CDR3: TGTGCCTGGAGTCCGACAGCCAGGGATAACTATGGCTACACCTTC. Protein: CAWSPTARDNYGYTF.

The chain links TRBV11-3 to TRBJ2-7, with D unclear. V was cut by 5 bases and J by 7 bases, with 9 bases left in between. The CDR3 spans 11 residues. Germline lookup yields CDR1 SGHNT and CDR2 YENEEA. The CDR3 is CASSSSGEQYF. In nucleotides, the CDR3 is TGTGCCAGCAGCAGTTCAGGAGAGCAGTACTTC.

J is TRBJ1-2 and V is TRBV28, with TRBD1 matching 8 bases. The CDR3 extends over 16 amino acids. The germline V gene has CDR1 MDHEN and CDR2 SYDVKM. The V gene end was trimmed by 7 bases and the J gene end by 4 bases; junction bases not matched to a gene: 14. For the CDR3, the DNA is TGTGCCAGCAATACTTGGCAGGGGGCCGCTGGCTATGGCTACACCTTC. This sequence encodes CASNTWQGAAGYGYTF.

The V call is TRBV7-8, the J call TRBJ2-2; no firm D call. Germline lookup yields CDR1 SGHVS and CDR2 FQNEAQ. With 8 bases removed from V and 7 bases from J, the gap between germline ends came to 14 bases. The CDR3 extends over 13 amino acids. The CDR3 DNA follows: TGTGCCAGCTCCCAAGACCGGGTCGGGGAGCTGTTTTTT. Its translation is CASSQDRVGELFF.

The V gene is TRBV10-3, the J gene TRBJ1-6; possibly TRBD1 for D (5 bases). Trimming removed 10 bases at V and 7 bases at J, with 14 bases between. Germline CDR1 reads ENHRY; CDR2 reads SYGVKD. The CDR3 runs to 13 residues. In DNA form, the CDR3 reads TGTGCCACCCATCGGGGGAGCAATTCACCCCTCCACTTT. This encodes CATHRGSNSPLHF.

CDR3 sequence reads: CATVRPRVGSGELFF. CDR3 coding DNA: TGTGCCACCGTTCGGCCGAGGGTGGGATCCGGGGAGCTGTTTTTT. This chain joins TRBV7-9 and TRBJ2-2; TRBD2 might be the D (5 bases). Trimming pared 10 bases from V and 6 bases from J, leaving 21 bases between. CDR3 size: 15 residues. Germline CDR1 is SEHNR and CDR2 is FQNEAQ (reference sequence).

The chain combines TRBV5-8 with TRBJ2-1; D unresolved. CDR1 and CDR2 from the germline V gene are SGHTS and YDEGEE. Trimming cost V 4 bases and J 9 bases, with 8 bases left between them. CDR3 size: 11 residues. The CDR3 coding sequence is TGTGCCAGCAGCCAACCGGGTGAGCAGTTCTTC. Translating gives CASSQPGEQFF.

V gene TRBV7-2 combines with J gene TRBJ1-1; 9 bases align to TRBD1. CDR1 and CDR2 (germline): SGHTA, FQGNSA. V dropped 4 bases and J dropped 0; count of bases not matched to a gene: 3. CDR3 length: 15 amino acids. CDR3 coding DNA: TGTGCCAGCAGCTCTCGGACAGGGGTGAACACTGAAGCTTTCTTT. This codes for CASSSRTGVNTEAFF.

V gene TRBV28 combines with J gene TRBJ1-6, with a tentative D call TRBD1 (6 bases). V lost 6 bases, J lost 9 bases, and 18 bases lay in between. Germline assignment: CDR1 MDHEN and CDR2 SYDVKM. The CDR3 consists of 15 residues. The CDR3 DNA sequence: TGTGCCAGCAGAACTTACAGGGTCGCGAGTTCACCCCTCCACTTT. Its translation: CASRTYRVASSPLHF.

V gene TRBV14 combines with J gene TRBJ2-1; 12 bases are shared with TRBD2. Germline values: CDR1 SGHDN, CDR2 FVKESK. V shed 2 bases and J 7 bases; nucleotides not matched to a gene: 3. This CDR3 spans 15 amino acids. The CDR3: CASSQLAGGRNEQFF. The CDR3, as DNA: TGTGCCAGCAGCCAACTAGCGGGAGGGCGGAATGAGCAGTTCTTC. The full variable domain, with the rest looked up from reference TRBV14 and TRBJ2-1, is EAGVTQFPSHSVIEKGQTVTLRCDPISGHDNLYWYRRVMGKEIKFLLHFVKESKQDESGMPNNRFLAERTGGTYSTLKVQPAELEDSGVYFCASSQLAGGRNEQFFGPGTRLTVL.

The chain carries TRBV5-1 and TRBJ1-4; the match to TRBD1 covers 7 bases. J lost 8 bases, V lost 6 bases, and 13 bases had no gene match. Germline V gene data show CDR1 as SGHRS and CDR2 as YFSETQ. This CDR3 region has 15 residues. DNA of the CDR3: TGCGCCAGCACCGATGGGGACAGATATGGCGAAAAACTGTTTTTT. It is translated as CASTDGDRYGEKLFF.

V is TRBV6-6 and J is TRBJ2-3; 10 positions agree with TRBD2. This CDR3 is 15 amino acids long. Germline V gene data show CDR1 as MNHNY and CDR2 as SVGAGI (reference sequence). With V trimmed by 6 bases and J by 6 bases, 9 bases remained unmatched. DNA of the CDR3: TGTGCCAGCAGAGCCCGGGCTAGCGGGAGTGATACGCAGTATTTT. It specifies CASRARASGSDTQYF.

The genes are TRBV6-2 or TRBV6-3 and TRBJ1-2; 9 bases are shared with TRBD1. V gave up 0 bases and J gave up 2 bases; unmatched junction bases: 7. In germline, CDR1 is MNHEY, CDR2 SVGEGT. The CDR3 length is 17 residues. CDR3 in DNA: TGTGCCAGCAGTTACTCGGGGACAGGGCGACTAAACTATGGCTACACCTTC. This sequence encodes CASSYSGTGRLNYGYTF.

The chain is built from TRBV28 and TRBJ2-3, with 11 nucleotides matching TRBD1. The CDR3 has 18 amino acids. With 8 bases clipped from V and 4 bases from J, the junction kept 17 bases outside the gene matches. The V gene's germline CDR1 is MDHEN and CDR2 SYDVKM. The CDR3 spells CASVSHGTGGRGADTQYF. In DNA form, the CDR3 reads TGTGCCAGCGTCTCTCACGGGACAGGGGGTAGGGGGGCAGATACGCAGTATTTT. The full variable domain, in which reference TRBV28 and TRBJ2-3 provide the parts outside the CDR3, is DVKVTQSSRYLVKRTGEKVFLECVQDMDHENMFWYRQDPGLGLRLIYFSYDVKMKEKGDIPEGYSVSREKKERFSLILESASTNQTSMYLCASVSHGTGGRGADTQYFGPGTRLTVL.

This chain joins TRBV4-3 and TRBJ1-4; 8 positions agree with TRBD1. J gave up 8 bases and V 3 bases, and 11 bases lay outside the gene matches. This CDR3 comprises 16 residues. CDR1 is LGHNA, CDR2 YSLEER, per germline. CDR3 sequence: CASSHGRTGWDEKLFF. CDR3 sequence (DNA): TGCGCCAGCAGCCATGGAAGGACAGGGTGGGACGAAAAACTGTTTTTT.

The rearrangement uses TRBV7-9 and TRBJ2-1, with 7 bases matching TRBD1. The junction had 12 bases not matched to a gene; V was cut back by 5 bases and J by 8 bases. Germline loops: CDR1 SEHNR, CDR2 FQNEAQ (reference sequence). There are 15 residues in the CDR3. CDR3 nucleotides: TGTGCCAGCAGCCTAGACGGTACAGGGGCCGATGAGCAGTTCTTC. Translation gives CASSLDGTGADEQFF.

The rearrangement uses TRBV19 and TRBJ2-3; the match to TRBD1 covers 9 bases. Losses at the gene ends were 11 bases for V and 4 bases for J; bases not matched to a gene: 13. The CDR3 covers 15 residues. Germline V gene data show CDR1 as LNHDA and CDR2 as SQIVND (reference sequence). The CDR3 DNA sequence: TGTGCCGGAATACACCGGGACAGGGAACCAGATACGCAGTATTTT. It codes for CAGIHRDREPDTQYF.